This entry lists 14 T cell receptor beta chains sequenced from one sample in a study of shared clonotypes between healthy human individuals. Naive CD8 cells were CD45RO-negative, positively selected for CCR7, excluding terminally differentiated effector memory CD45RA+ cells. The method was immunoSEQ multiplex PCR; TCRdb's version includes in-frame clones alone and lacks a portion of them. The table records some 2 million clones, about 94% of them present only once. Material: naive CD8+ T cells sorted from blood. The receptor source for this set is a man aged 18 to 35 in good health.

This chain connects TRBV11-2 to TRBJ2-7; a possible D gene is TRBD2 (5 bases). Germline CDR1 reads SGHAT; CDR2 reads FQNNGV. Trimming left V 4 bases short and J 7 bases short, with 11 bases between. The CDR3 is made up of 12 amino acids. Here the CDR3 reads CASSSGIREQYF. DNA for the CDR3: TGTGCCAGCAGCTCCGGGATACGGGAGCAGTACTTC.

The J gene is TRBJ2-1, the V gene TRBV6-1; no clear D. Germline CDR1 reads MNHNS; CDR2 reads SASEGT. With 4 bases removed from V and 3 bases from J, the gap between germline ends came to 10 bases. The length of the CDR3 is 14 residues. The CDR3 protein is CASSARQLYNEQFF. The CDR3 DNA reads TGTGCCAGCAGTGCCAGGCAGCTCTACAATGAGCAGTTCTTC.

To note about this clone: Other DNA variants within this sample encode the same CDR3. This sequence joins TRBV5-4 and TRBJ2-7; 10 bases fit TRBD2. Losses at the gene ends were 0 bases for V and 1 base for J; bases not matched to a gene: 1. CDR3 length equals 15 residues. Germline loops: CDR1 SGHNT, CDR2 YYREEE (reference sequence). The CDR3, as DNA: TGTGCCAGCAGCTTGGGACTAGCGGGTTCCTACGAGCAGTACTTC. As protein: CASSLGLAGSYEQYF.

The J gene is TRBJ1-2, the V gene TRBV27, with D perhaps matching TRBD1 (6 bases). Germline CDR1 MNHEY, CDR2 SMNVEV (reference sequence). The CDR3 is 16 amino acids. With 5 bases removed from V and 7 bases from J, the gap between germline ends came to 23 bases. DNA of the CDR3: TGTGCCAGCAGTCCTGGAGGCAGGGGACCTATGGGTGGCTACACCTTC. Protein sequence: CASSPGGRGPMGGYTF.

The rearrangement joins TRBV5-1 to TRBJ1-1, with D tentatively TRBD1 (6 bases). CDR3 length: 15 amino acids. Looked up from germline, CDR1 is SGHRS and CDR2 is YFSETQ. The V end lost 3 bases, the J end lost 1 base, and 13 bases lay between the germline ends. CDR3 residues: CASSWEQGPNTEAFF. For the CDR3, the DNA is TGCGCCAGCAGCTGGGAACAGGGACCGAACACTGAAGCTTTCTTT.

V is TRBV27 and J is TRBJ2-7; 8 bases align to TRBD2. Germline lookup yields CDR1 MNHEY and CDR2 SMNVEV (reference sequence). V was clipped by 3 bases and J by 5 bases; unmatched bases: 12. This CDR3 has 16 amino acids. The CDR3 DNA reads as TGTGCCAGCAGTTTGTCAGCGGGGGCCCTCCGGGACGAGCAGTACTTC. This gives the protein CASSLSAGALRDEQYF.

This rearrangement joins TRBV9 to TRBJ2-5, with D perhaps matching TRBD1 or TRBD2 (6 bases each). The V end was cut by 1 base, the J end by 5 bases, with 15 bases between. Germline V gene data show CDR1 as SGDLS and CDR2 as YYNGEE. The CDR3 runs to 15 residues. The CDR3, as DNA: TGTGCCAGCAGCGTATGGGCAGGGGCGGGGGAGACCCAGTACTTC. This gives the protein CASSVWAGAGETQYF.

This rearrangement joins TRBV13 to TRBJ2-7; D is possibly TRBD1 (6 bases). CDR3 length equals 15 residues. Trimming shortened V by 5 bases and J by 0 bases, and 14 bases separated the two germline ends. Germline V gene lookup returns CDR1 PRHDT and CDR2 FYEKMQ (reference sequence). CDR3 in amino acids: CASSPPDSPSYEQYF. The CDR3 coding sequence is TGTGCCAGCAGCCCCCCGGACAGTCCCTCCTACGAGCAGTACTTC.

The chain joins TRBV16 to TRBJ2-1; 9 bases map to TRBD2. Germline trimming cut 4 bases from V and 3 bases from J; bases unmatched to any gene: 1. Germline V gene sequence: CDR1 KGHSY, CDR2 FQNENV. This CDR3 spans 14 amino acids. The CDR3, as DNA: TGTGCCAGCAGCCCGACTAGCGGCTACAATGAGCAGTTCTTC. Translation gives CASSPTSGYNEQFF.

The chain's CDR3 is CASSLDLAGSSPLHF. In DNA form, the CDR3 reads TGTGCCAGCAGCTTAGATCTGGCAGGTTCATCACCCCTCCACTTT. This rearrangement joins TRBV11-2 to TRBJ1-6; D unclear. The ends were cut back, 0 bases at V and 10 bases at J, with 13 bases in the middle. Germline V gives CDR1 SGHAT, CDR2 FQNNGV. The CDR3 has 15 amino acids.

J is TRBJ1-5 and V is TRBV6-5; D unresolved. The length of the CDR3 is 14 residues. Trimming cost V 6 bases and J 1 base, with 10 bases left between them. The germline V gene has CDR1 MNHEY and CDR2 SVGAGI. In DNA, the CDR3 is TGTGCCAGCAGGCCGGGAGGCAGCAATCAGCCCCAGCATTTT. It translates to CASRPGGSNQPQHF.

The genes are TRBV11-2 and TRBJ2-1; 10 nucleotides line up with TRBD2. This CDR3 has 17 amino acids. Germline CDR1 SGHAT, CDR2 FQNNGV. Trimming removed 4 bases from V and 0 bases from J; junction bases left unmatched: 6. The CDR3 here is CASSSRTSGSSYNEQFF. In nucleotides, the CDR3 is TGTGCCAGCAGCTCCCGGACTAGCGGAAGCTCCTACAATGAGCAGTTCTTC.

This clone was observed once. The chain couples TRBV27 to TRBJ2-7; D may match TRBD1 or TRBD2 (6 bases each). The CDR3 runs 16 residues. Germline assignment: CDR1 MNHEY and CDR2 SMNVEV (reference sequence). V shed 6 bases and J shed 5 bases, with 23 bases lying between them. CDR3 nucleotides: TGTGCCAGCAGCCCTGGGGGCGGGGTTATTAGCGACGAGCAGTACTTC. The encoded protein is CASSPGGGVISDEQYF.

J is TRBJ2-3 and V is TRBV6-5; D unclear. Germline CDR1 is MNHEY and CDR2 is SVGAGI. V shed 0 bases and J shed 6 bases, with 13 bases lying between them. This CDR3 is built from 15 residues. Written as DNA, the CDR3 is TGTGCCAGCAGTTACTCACCTCCGTTGGAGGATACGCAGTATTTT. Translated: CASSYSPPLEDTQYF.